Sequencing of this TCR beta chain was carried out in a study of blood T cell repertoires in COVID-19. Study details: COVID-19 samples from acute and convalescent phases originated in the United States, Italy and Spain. T cells, B-cell-depleted T cells, or PBMCs supplied cDNA or gDNA.

In the original processing: Nucleated cell number was recorded as an estimate derived from reference gene primer amplification. TCRdb's copy holds only in-frame clones and misses some; the assay was immunoSEQ multiplex PCR. V, J and clone size are those of that table, while D and trimming were read from the DNA. The table lists over 65,000 clones, about three quarters of them singletons. The CDR3 totals 15 residues. Germline V lookup: CDR1 SNHLY, CDR2 FYNNEI. With V trimmed by 1 base and J by 5 bases, 6 bases remained unmatched. The sample holds one count of this clone. This sequence was found in a human donor in a cohort sampled during active COVID-19. The gene calls are TRBV2 and TRBJ2-7, with 9 bases that match TRBD1. The sequenced sample was peripheral blood. CDR3 sequence: CASSEGPGQGHEQYF. Here the CDR3 DNA reads TGTGCCAGCAGTGAAGGACCGGGACAGGGACACGAGCAGTACTTC.